This is a list of T cell receptor beta chains from one sample in a study of type 1 regulatory T cells. One entry per CDR3 protein results from TCRdb running MiXCR on the reads. The repertoire holds about 97,000 distinct CDR3 sequences, with 30% to 35% as singletons. Material for sequencing was CD4+ T cells, either the whole sample or a sorted fraction (not recorded which). These receptors came from a human donor in good health. CDR3s include the opening cysteine and the closing phenylalanine or tryptophan. D genes are given only for firm matches. Size tells how often a clone was seen (once, few, many) or the class of an expanded clone, and some rows leave it out.

size: few
V: TRBV11-2
D: .
length: 12
J: TRBJ1-2
CDR3: CASRGAGYGYTF
DNA: TGTGCCAGCAGAGGGGCAGGGTATGGCTACACCTTC

size: .
V: TRBV18
D: TRBD1
length: 17
J: TRBJ2-6
CDR3: CASSPPGQGSGANVLTF
DNA: TGTGCCAGCTCACCACCGGGACAGGGCTCTGGGGCCAACGTCCTGACTTTC

size: few
V: TRBV12-3/TRBV12-4
D: .
length: 13
J: TRBJ2-7
CDR3: CASSLERRHEQYF
DNA: TGTGCCAGCAGTTTAGAGAGGCGGCACGAGCAGTACTTC

size: .
V: TRBV5-4
D: .
length: 12
J: TRBJ2-3
CDR3: CASSPQGDTQYF
DNA: TGTGCCAGCAGCCCCCAGGGGGATACGCAGTATTTT

size: once
V: TRBV9
D: TRBD1
length: 16
J: TRBJ1-1
CDR3: CASSPRLGQGGTEAFF
DNA: TGTGCCAGCAGCCCGCGATTGGGACAGGGAGGGACTGAAGCTTTCTTT

size: few
V: TRBV15
D: TRBD1
length: 14
J: TRBJ1-6
CDR3: CATGDRSENSPLHF
DNA: TGTGCCACCGGGGACAGGTCAGAGAACTCACCCCTCCACTTT

size: .
V: TRBV9
D: .
length: 15
J: TRBJ2-3
CDR3: CASSVDGRGTDTQYF
DNA: TGTGCCAGCAGCGTAGACGGGAGAGGGACAGATACGCAGTATTTT

size: .
V: TRBV28
D: .
length: 14
J: TRBJ2-4
CDR3: CASSRGGAKNIQYF
DNA: TGTGCCAGCAGCAGGGGGGGAGCCAAAAACATTCAGTACTTC

size: .
V: TRBV19
D: .
length: 16
J: TRBJ2-1
CDR3: CASSDLTVYSYNEQFF
DNA: TGTGCCAGTAGCGACCTGACAGTTTACTCCTACAATGAGCAGTTCTTC

size: once
V: TRBV4-3
D: TRBD2
length: 17
J: TRBJ2-3
CDR3: CASSQDSGSGSPDTQYF
DNA: TGCGCCAGCAGCCAAGATTCCGGTAGCGGGAGCCCAGATACGCAGTATTTT

size: few
V: TRBV5-1
D: .
length: 14
J: TRBJ1-1
CDR3: CASSLDGMGTEAFF
DNA: TGCGCCAGCAGCTTGGATGGTATGGGCACTGAAGCTTTCTTT

size: few
V: TRBV29-1
D: .
length: 14
J: TRBJ2-2
CDR3: CSVPQGRNTGELFF
DNA: TGCAGCGTTCCACAGGGAAGGAACACCGGGGAGCTGTTTTTT

size: .
V: TRBV14
D: TRBD2
length: 14
J: TRBJ2-1
CDR3: CASSRGLAYDEQFF
DNA: TGTGCCAGCAGCCGTGGACTAGCCTATGATGAGCAGTTCTTC

size: .
V: TRBV4-1
D: .
length: 16
J: TRBJ1-1
CDR3: CASSQELERMNTEAFF
DNA: TGCGCCAGCAGCCAAGAATTGGAGCGGATGAACACTGAAGCTTTCTTT

size: few
V: TRBV29-1
D: .
length: 13
J: TRBJ2-2
CDR3: CSVETGSTGELFF
DNA: TGCAGCGTTGAAACAGGGAGCACCGGGGAGCTGTTTTTT

size: few
V: TRBV15
D: TRBD1
length: 14
J: TRBJ2-7
CDR3: CATSRQGNPYEQYF
DNA: TGTGCCACCAGCCGACAGGGAAATCCCTACGAGCAGTACTTC

size: .
V: TRBV7-2
D: TRBD2
length: 18
J: TRBJ2-2
CDR3: CASSPSPGTSGNTGELFF
DNA: TGTGCCAGCAGCCCGTCACCCGGGACTAGCGGGAACACCGGGGAGCTGTTTTTT

size: .
V: TRBV19
D: .
length: 15
J: TRBJ1-1
CDR3: CASSILGGLNTEAFF
DNA: TGTGCCAGTAGTATACTTGGAGGGCTGAACACTGAAGCTTTCTTT

size: few
V: TRBV5-5
D: TRBD1
length: 16
J: TRBJ2-2
CDR3: CASSLWAGGDTGELFF
DNA: TGTGCCAGCAGCTTGTGGGCAGGGGGCGATACCGGGGAGCTGTTTTTT

size: .
V: TRBV14
D: .
length: 12
J: TRBJ1-5
CDR3: CASSQVSQPQHF
DNA: TGTGCCAGCAGCCAAGTGTCCCAGCCCCAGCATTTT

size: few
V: TRBV5-1
D: .
length: 16
J: TRBJ2-7
CDR3: CASGPCRETVGCEQYF
DNA: TGCGCCAGCGGACCGTGCAGGGAGACAGTTGGTTGCGAGCAGTACTTC

size: many
V: TRBV20-1
D: TRBD2
length: 13
J: TRBJ2-5
CDR3: CSARGRRGETQYF
DNA: TGCAGTGCTCGCGGGAGGCGGGGGGAGACCCAGTACTTC

size: few
V: TRBV18
D: TRBD2
length: 17
J: TRBJ2-7
CDR3: CASSPSLTSGRAYEQYF
DNA: TGTGCCAGCTCACCCTCACTTACTAGCGGACGCGCCTACGAGCAGTACTTC

size: .
V: TRBV11-2
D: .
length: 15
J: TRBJ2-1
CDR3: CASRPASTSYNEQFF
DNA: TGTGCCAGCAGACCCGCTAGCACCTCGTACAATGAGCAGTTCTTC

size: few
V: TRBV7-7
D: .
length: 13
J: TRBJ2-7
CDR3: CASRPGVGYEQYF
DNA: TGTGCCAGCAGACCCGGGGTAGGCTACGAGCAGTACTTC

size: few
V: TRBV20-1
D: TRBD2
length: 16
J: TRBJ2-2
CDR3: CSARDPGGMNTGELFF
DNA: TGCAGTGCTAGAGATCCGGGAGGAATGAACACCGGGGAGCTGTTTTTT

size: .
V: TRBV4-2
D: TRBD2
length: 16
J: TRBJ2-2
CDR3: CASSQGLAANTGELFF
DNA: TGTGCCAGCAGCCAAGGACTAGCCGCGAACACCGGGGAGCTGTTTTTT

size: .
V: TRBV14
D: .
length: 15
J: TRBJ2-3
CDR3: CASSQAVIGTDTQYF
DNA: TGTGCCAGCAGCCAAGCGGTAATCGGCACAGATACGCAGTATTTT

size: .
V: TRBV29-1
D: .
length: 13
J: TRBJ1-1
CDR3: CSVLDLMNTEAFF
DNA: TGCAGCGTTCTAGATCTTATGAACACTGAAGCTTTCTTT

size: .
V: TRBV7-8
D: TRBD1
length: 16
J: TRBJ2-1
CDR3: CASSLRVGTGTREQFF
DNA: TGTGCCAGCAGCTTACGTGTCGGGACAGGGACGCGTGAGCAGTTCTTC

size: .
V: TRBV7-9
D: .
length: 16
J: TRBJ2-3
CDR3: CASSSPGDPTTDTQYF
DNA: TGTGCCAGCAGCTCCCCGGGGGACCCGACCACAGATACGCAGTATTTT